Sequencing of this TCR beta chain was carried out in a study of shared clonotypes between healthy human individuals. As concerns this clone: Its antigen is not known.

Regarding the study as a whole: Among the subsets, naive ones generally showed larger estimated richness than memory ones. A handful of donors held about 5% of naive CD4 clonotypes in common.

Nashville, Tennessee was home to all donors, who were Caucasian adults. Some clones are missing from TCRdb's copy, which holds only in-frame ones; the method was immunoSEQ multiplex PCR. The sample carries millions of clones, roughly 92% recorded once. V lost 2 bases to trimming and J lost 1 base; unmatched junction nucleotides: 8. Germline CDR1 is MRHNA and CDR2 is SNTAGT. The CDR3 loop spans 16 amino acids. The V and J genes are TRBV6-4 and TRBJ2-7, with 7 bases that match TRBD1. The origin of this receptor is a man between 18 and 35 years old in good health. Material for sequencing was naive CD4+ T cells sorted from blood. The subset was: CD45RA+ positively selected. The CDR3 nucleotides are TGTGCCAGCAGTGACCGCCGGGACAGCGAGTCCTACGAGCAGTACTTC. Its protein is CASSDRRDSESYEQYF.